The 15 T cell receptor beta chains presented below share a single source sample, sequenced in a study of shared clonotypes between healthy human individuals. TCRdb keeps only in-frame clones here, not all; method: immunoSEQ multiplex PCR. The table lists about 990,000 clones, approximately 78% of them singletons. Sequencing was carried out using memory CD4+ T cells from PBMCs. The subset is: CD45RA-negative fraction. All receptors derive from a young man in good health. Some clones in this sample may be carry-over from other donors' samples.

The J gene is TRBJ1-3, the V gene TRBV27; 8 bases fit TRBD1. CDR1 and CDR2 from the germline V gene are MNHEY and SMNVEV (reference sequence). V shed 6 bases, J shed 3 bases, and the junction held 7 bases outside the gene matches. The CDR3 loop spans 15 amino acids. CDR3 sequence (DNA): TGTGCCAGCAGGTTACAGGGGGGAGGTGGAAACACCATATATTTT. Translated, it gives CASRLQGGGGNTIYF.

The chain uses TRBV5-6 and TRBJ2-6, with D unresolved. In germline, CDR1 is SGHDT, CDR2 YYEEEE. This CDR3 has 14 amino acids. V was clipped by 6 bases and J by 4 bases, with 11 bases between them. The DNA of the CDR3 is TGTGCCAGCACTCCGACGAGGGGGGCCAACGTCCTGACTTTC. Its protein product is CASTPTRGANVLTF.

This clone was observed a handful of times. The chain carries TRBV2 and TRBJ2-1; D assignment may be TRBD1 or TRBD2 (5 bases each). Trimming removed 9 bases from V and 4 bases from J, with 22 bases in between. The CDR3 runs 16 residues. Germline V CDR1 and CDR2: SNHLY, FYNNEI. In DNA form, the CDR3 reads TGTGCCAGTCTCTCTGGGACCGAGCGGTTTTACAATGAGCAGTTCTTC. Protein: CASLSGTERFYNEQFF.

V gene TRBV2 combines with J gene TRBJ2-3; D gene unclear. CDR3 length: 15 amino acids. Germline lookup yields CDR1 SNHLY and CDR2 FYNNEI. Trimming left V 0 bases short and J 0 bases short, with 7 bases between. This chain's CDR3 is CASSEAMDSTDTQYF. CDR3 nucleotides: TGTGCCAGCAGTGAAGCAATGGACAGCACAGATACGCAGTATTTT. Full variable domain (outside the CDR3, taken from reference TRBV2 and TRBJ2-3): EPEVTQTPSHQVTQMGQEVILRCVPISNHLYFYWYRQILGQKVEFLVSFYNNEISEKSEIFDDQFSVERPDGSNFTLKIRSTKLEDSAMYFCASSEAMDSTDTQYFGPGTRLTVL.

This chain connects TRBV7-3 to TRBJ2-2; D is unresolved. The CDR3 length is 14 residues. With 1 base removed from V and 5 bases from J, the gap between germline ends came to 8 bases. CDR1 and CDR2 (germline): SGHTA, FQGTGA. In nucleotides, the CDR3 is TGTGCCAGCAGCTTAATGTCCAGAACCGGGGAGCTGTTTTTT. Amino acid sequence: CASSLMSRTGELFF.

This clone turned up a few times. CDR3 nucleotides: TGTGCCAGCAGTCGGGGGTCCGGGAGGGAAGCTTTCTTT. Translating it yields CASSRGSGREAFF. This chain links TRBV27 with TRBJ1-1, with D perhaps TRBD1 (5 bases). The CDR3 loop spans 13 amino acids. V was trimmed by 5 bases and J by 8 bases, leaving 15 bases between them. CDR1 and CDR2 from the germline V gene are MNHEY and SMNVEV (reference sequence).

In the case of this clone: The same CDR3 arises from other DNA sequences in this sample as well. This sequence joins TRBV5-1 and TRBJ1-2; D may be TRBD1 (6 bases). Trimming pared 0 bases from V and 4 bases from J, leaving 7 bases between. Germline values: CDR1 SGHRS, CDR2 YFSETQ. The CDR3 spans 13 residues. The CDR3 here is CASSLEGVYGYTF. In nucleotides, the CDR3 is TGCGCCAGCAGCTTGGAGGGGGTCTATGGCTACACCTTC.

The chain carries TRBV10-3 and TRBJ1-5, with D tentatively TRBD1 (5 bases). There are 16 residues in the CDR3. In germline, CDR1 is ENHRY, CDR2 SYGVKD. V shed 7 bases and J shed 0 bases, with 16 bases lying between them. CDR3: CAITSTAFYSNQPQHF. CDR3 in DNA: TGTGCCATCACGTCGACAGCCTTTTATAGCAATCAGCCCCAGCATTTT.

J is TRBJ1-2 and V is TRBV7-9, with TRBD1 matching over 7 bases. The length of the CDR3 is 15 residues. Trimming at V came to 5 bases and at J to 7 bases, leaving 13 bases not matched to a gene. Per germline, CDR1 SEHNR and CDR2 FQNEAQ (reference sequence). CDR3 sequence (DNA): TGTGCCAGCAGCCCCACCGGGACAGCCGGCTTTGGCTACACCTTC. Translating it yields CASSPTGTAGFGYTF.

The V and J genes are TRBV29-1 and TRBJ2-7, with D possibly being TRBD2 (5 bases). The V gene lost 0 bases and the J gene lost 8 bases, with 20 bases spanning the gap. CDR3 length equals 15 residues. The germline V gene encodes CDR1 SQVTM and CDR2 ANQGSEA. Here the CDR3 DNA reads TGCAGCGTTGAAGAGGTGGCCACCCCACCCGGGAAGCAGTACTTC. This translates into CSVEEVATPPGKQYF.

The V and J genes are TRBV5-1 and TRBJ2-7, with D tentatively TRBD1 (6 bases). V lost 4 bases and J 2 bases, leaving 10 bases between the germline ends. CDR3 length equals 13 residues. Germline CDR1 reads SGHRS; CDR2 reads YFSETQ. The CDR3: CASSEGQTYEQYF. The CDR3 region has the DNA TGCGCCAGCAGCGAAGGACAGACCTACGAGCAGTACTTC.

V gene TRBV6-6 combines with J gene TRBJ2-7; TRBD2 is a possible D gene (6 bases). The V gene's germline CDR1 is MNHNY and CDR2 SVGAGI (reference sequence). There are 15 residues in the CDR3. V lost 6 bases to trimming and J lost 6 bases, with 21 bases between them. The CDR3 DNA reads as TGTGCCAGCAGACCCGACCTGACGTGGAGGGTCGAGCAGTACTTC. The encoded protein is CASRPDLTWRVEQYF.

The J gene is TRBJ2-5, the V gene TRBV7-9, with TRBD2 matching over 8 bases. Germline values: CDR1 SEHNR, CDR2 FQNEAQ (reference sequence). V shed 5 bases, J shed 5 bases, and the junction held 10 bases outside the gene matches. The CDR3 is 15 amino acids. This chain's CDR3 is CASSPMGVAGETQYF. CDR3 nucleotides: TGTGCCAGCAGCCCGATGGGGGTAGCGGGGGAGACCCAGTACTTC.

The genes are TRBV4-2 and TRBJ1-2, with TRBD1 identical over 9 bases. Germline loops: CDR1 LGHNA, CDR2 YNFKEQ. The CDR3 sequence is 15 residues long. With V trimmed by 3 bases and J by 7 bases, 9 bases remained unmatched. The CDR3 loop is CASSHPGQGVSGYTF. CDR3 coding DNA: TGTGCCAGCAGCCACCCGGGACAGGGAGTCTCTGGCTACACCTTC.

V usage is TRBV5-1 and J usage is TRBJ2-7; 7 bases fit TRBD1. Trimming took 4 bases from V and 9 from J; bases not matched to a gene: 10. The germline V gene encodes CDR1 SGHRS and CDR2 YFSETQ. The CDR3 totals 13 residues. The CDR3 DNA reads TGCGCCAGCAGCGAACAGGGGTCCGGTAGGCAGTACTTC. It is translated as CASSEQGSGRQYF.